The source of this TCR beta chain is a study of blood T cell repertoires in COVID-19. Across the whole study: The analysed material was cDNA or gDNA that came from T cells, B-cell-depleted T cells, or PBMCs.

The CDR3 covers 19 residues. Per germline, CDR1 MGHRA and CDR2 YSYEKL. J gave up 3 bases and V 1 base, and 13 bases lay outside the gene matches. Profiled with immunoSEQ multiplex PCR; TCRdb holds only in-frame clones, not every one. The profile covers hundreds of thousands of clones, with around 85% appearing a single time and about 9% taken by the ten largest. The sample comprised peripheral blood. The receptor was isolated from a man older than 75 with acute or convalescent COVID-19. The chain recombines TRBV4-1 with TRBJ2-2, with 8 bases matching TRBD1. CDR3 loop: CASSQGQGAKGIDTGELFF. Written as DNA, the CDR3 is TGCGCCAGCAGCCAAGGTCAGGGGGCGAAGGGGATCGACACCGGGGAGCTGTTTTTT.